The present entry profiles one TCR beta chain with its context. The antigen is unknown. The record originates from a study of radiation and T cells in renal cell carcinoma. General study results and limits: Only small tumor regions of about 1 g were sampled. Top 100 clonotypes averaged around 50% in irradiated versus around 40% in nephrectomy-only tumors.

Using immunoSEQ multiplex PCR, the repertoire was profiled, and TCRdb retains in-frame clones only, with some absent. Seen here are 20,000 to 25,000 clones, 45% to 55% observed once, and the top ten hold less than 25%. Treatment described: treatment-naive control, cytoreductive nephrectomy. Controls were unirradiated tumors from treatment-naive cytoreductive nephrectomy patients. The source of this sequence is a human donor with renal cell carcinoma. The sequencing used tumor tissue, collected from a patient whose treatment was nephrectomy without radiotherapy.

The CDR3 sequence: CSVRPAGRLTEAFF. The CDR3 nucleotides are TGCAGCGTGCGCCCCGCTGGGAGGTTGACTGAAGCTTTCTTT. The chain links TRBV29-1 to TRBJ1-1; D is uncertain. This CDR3 is built from 14 residues. The germline gives CDR1 SQVTM, CDR2 ANQGSEA. The ends were cut back, 6 bases at V and 5 bases at J, with 19 bases in the middle.